This is a list of T cell receptor beta chains from one sample in a study of control samples from healthy donors and cancer patients. The assay was immunoSEQ multiplex PCR, and TCRdb's table has in-frame clones only and misses some. The sample lists 150,000 to 180,000 clones, about 94% occurring once. Source material: blood. The source of these receptors is a man aged 35-49 years in good health. Both conserved end residues are part of each CDR3. A D gene is named only where the DNA matches it firmly. Some rows have no size entry. The others give once, few or many, or a class for an expanded clone.

14 | TRBJ1-3 | - | TRBV6-1 | - | TGTGCCAGCAGTGAATGGGGGACTGGAAACACCATATATTTT | CASSEWGTGNTIYF
14 | TRBJ1-2 | TRBD1 | TRBV6-5 | - | TGTGCCAGCAGGCCCTCGGGACAGACCTATGGCTACACCTTC | CASRPSGQTYGYTF
14 | TRBJ1-1 | - | TRBV6-6 | - | TGTGCCAGCAGTTACCTACAGGGAGGGACTGAAGCTTTCTTT | CASSYLQGGTEAFF
14 | TRBJ1-1 | - | TRBV9 | - | TGTGCCAGCAGCCCCCGCCCCCAGGGCGCTGAAGCTTTCTTT | CASSPRPQGAEAFF
14 | TRBJ2-1 | - | TRBV6-5 | - | TGTGCCAGCACCTACAGGGCCCGGGGAAATGAGCAGTTCTTC | CASTYRARGNEQFF
15 | TRBJ1-1 | - | TRBV15 | few | TGTGCCACCAGCAGAGAAAGGACCGCGAACACTGAAGCTTTCTTT | CATSRERTANTEAFF
17 | TRBJ2-1 | - | TRBV24-1 | once | TGTGCCACCAGTGATAGGTCAGGGAAGAGCTCCTACAATGAGCAGTTCTTC | CATSDRSGKSSYNEQFF
15 | TRBJ2-1 | - | TRBV5-5 | - | TGTGCCAGCAGCTTGGTTCTCAGGGCGGTGAATGAGCAGTTCTTC | CASSLVLRAVNEQFF
14 | TRBJ1-1 | - | TRBV3-1/TRBV3-2 | - | TGTGCCAGCAGCTCCGACACTATCAACACTGAAGCTTTCTTT | CASSSDTINTEAFF
16 | TRBJ2-1 | TRBD2 | TRBV19 | - | TGTGCCAGTAGTATACGGGGAGGGGAGGGCTACAATGAGCAGTTCTTC | CASSIRGGEGYNEQFF
11 | TRBJ2-1 | - | TRBV2 | - | TGTGCCAGCACCAGGGCCAATGAGCAGTTCTTC | CASTRANEQFF
14 | TRBJ2-5 | TRBD1 | TRBV9 | - | TGTGCCAGCAGCGTAGGGGCAGGGGGCCAGACCCAGTACTTC | CASSVGAGGQTQYF
15 | TRBJ1-1 | TRBD1 | TRBV6-5 | - | TGTGCCAGCAGTTACTCCAGACAGGGGTCTTCTGAAGCTTTCTTT | CASSYSRQGSSEAFF
12 | TRBJ1-1 | - | TRBV11-2 | - | TGTGCCACACAACGTGGGAACACTGAAGCTTTCTTT | CATQRGNTEAFF
12 | TRBJ2-3 | - | TRBV4-3 | few | TGCGCCAGCAGCCGGGGGGTGGATACGCAGTATTTT | CASSRGVDTQYF
12 | TRBJ1-1 | - | TRBV12-3/TRBV12-4 | - | TGTGCCAGCAGTCCGGACAGAGTTAAAGCTTTCTTT | CASSPDRVKAFF
13 | TRBJ1-3 | - | TRBV6-5 | - | TGTGCCGGCCGGGACACCTCTGGAAACACCATATATTTT | CAGRDTSGNTIYF
18 | TRBJ1-5 | - | TRBV12-5 | once | TGTGCTAGTGGTTTGACGTTAGGACAGTCCTATAGCAATCAGCCCCAGCATTTT | CASGLTLGQSYSNQPQHF
13 | TRBJ1-5 | - | TRBV5-1 | - | TGCGCCAGCAGCTTGGTCGGGAATCAGCCCCAGCATTTT | CASSLVGNQPQHF
14 | TRBJ1-1 | - | TRBV20-1 | - | TGCAGTGCTAGTCCCCAGGGCGGGGGGACTGAAGCTTTCTTT | CSASPQGGGTEAFF
17 | TRBJ2-7 | - | TRBV7-2 | once | TGTGCCAGCAGCTTAGGCGGGGGCCCCAGGTTGAGAAACGAGCAGTACTTC | CASSLGGGPRLRNEQYF
17 | TRBJ1-1 | - | TRBV3-1/TRBV3-2 | - | TGTGCCAGCAGCCCCACGCGATCGTCAGGCAGGAACACTGAAGCTTTCTTT | CASSPTRSSGRNTEAFF
15 | TRBJ2-7 | TRBD1 | TRBV14 | few | TGTGCCAGCAGCCAAGGGGGACAGGGCACCTACGAGCAGTACTTC | CASSQGGQGTYEQYF
14 | TRBJ2-1 | - | TRBV6-1 | - | TGTGCCAGCAGTGAGGGTGAGTCCTACAATGAGCAGTTCTTC | CASSEGESYNEQFF
13 | TRBJ1-2 | TRBD1 | TRBV25-1 | - | TGTGCCAGCAGCGGACAGGGGAACTATGGCTACACCTTC | CASSGQGNYGYTF
14 | TRBJ2-7 | TRBD1 | TRBV25-1 | - | TGTGCCAGCAGTGGATTCTGGGACAGCTACGAGCAGTACTTC | CASSGFWDSYEQYF
14 | TRBJ2-5 | TRBD2 | TRBV11-3 | - | TGTGCCAGCAGCTTCGGGGGGGCGGGAGAGACCCAGTACTTC | CASSFGGAGETQYF
13 | TRBJ2-5 | - | TRBV13 | - | TGTGCCAGCAGCGTGACACACCAAGAGACCCAGTACTTC | CASSVTHQETQYF
13 | TRBJ2-2 | - | TRBV28 | - | TGTGCCAGCAGTTCCGGACCTAGCAGGGAGCTGTTTTTT | CASSSGPSRELFF
16 | TRBJ1-2 | TRBD1 | TRBV3-1/TRBV3-2 | once | TGTGCCAGCAGCCAAGGTCAGACAGGGGGCGCGTATGGCTACACCTTC | CASSQGQTGGAYGYTF
16 | TRBJ2-7 | - | TRBV3-1/TRBV3-2 | - | TGTGCCAGCAGTCGAATCAGCGGGCAGGCTGGCTACGAGCAGTACTTC | CASSRISGQAGYEQYF
20 | TRBJ1-4 | - | TRBV4-3 | - | TGCGCCAGCAGCCAAGATCCGGCGGGGGATGGGGGGGCAACTAATGAAAAACTGTTTTTT | CASSQDPAGDGGATNEKLFF
14 | TRBJ1-2 | - | TRBV7-9 | - | TGTGCCAGCAGCTTATTCGGGGCGAACTATGGCTACACCTTC | CASSLFGANYGYTF
14 | TRBJ2-2 | - | TRBV28 | - | TGTGCCAGCAGTTATTCGTGGAACACCGGGGAGCTGTTTTTT | CASSYSWNTGELFF
14 | TRBJ1-1 | - | TRBV6-6 | - | TGTGCCAGCCGTCCGGGGGGGATGAACACTGAAGCTTTCTTT | CASRPGGMNTEAFF
13 | TRBJ1-5 | TRBD1 | TRBV3-1/TRBV3-2 | - | TGTGCCAGCAGCCACAACAGGGGACAGCCCCAGCATTTT | CASSHNRGQPQHF
13 | TRBJ1-5 | - | TRBV6-6 | - | TGTGCCAGCAGTTACATGCCAAATCAGCCCCAGCATTTT | CASSYMPNQPQHF
16 | TRBJ2-7 | TRBD1 | TRBV29-1 | - | TGCAGCGTTGAGGAGTCCTACAGGGGGCTCACCTACGAGCAGTACTTC | CSVEESYRGLTYEQYF
14 | TRBJ2-7 | TRBD1 | TRBV4-1 | - | TGCGCCAGCAGCCTACAGGGGGTTCCCTACGAGCAGTACTTC | CASSLQGVPYEQYF
17 | TRBJ1-2 | TRBD1 | TRBV3-1/TRBV3-2 | - | TGTGCCAGCAGCCCCCGACAGGGGGGTAAGACAGGGTATGGCTACACCTTC | CASSPRQGGKTGYGYTF
15 | TRBJ2-2 | - | TRBV5-1 | once | TGCGCCAGCCAGCTGGGGGTCCAGAACACCGGGGAGCTGTTTTTT | CASQLGVQNTGELFF
17 | TRBJ1-4 | - | TRBV15 | - | TGTGCCACCAGCCCACTCGGGGGTTCCCAGGGAGGGGAAAAACTGTTTTTT | CATSPLGGSQGGEKLFF
15 | TRBJ1-3 | - | TRBV4-3 | - | TGCGCCAGCAGCCAAGACGGGACTCCCGGAAACACCATATATTTT | CASSQDGTPGNTIYF
12 | TRBJ2-2 | - | TRBV27 | - | TGTGCCAGCAGTTATTTGGCGGGGGAGCTGTTTTTT | CASSYLAGELFF
15 | TRBJ2-5 | - | TRBV9 | - | TGTGCCAGCAGCGTAGGGTCTTTCTTAGGGGAGACCCAGTACTTC | CASSVGSFLGETQYF
14 | TRBJ2-1 | - | TRBV30 | - | TGTGCCTGGAGTCGAGGCTGGGGATCAAATGAGCAGTTCTTC | CAWSRGWGSNEQFF
17 | TRBJ1-6 | TRBD1 | TRBV11-2 | once | TGTGCCAGCAGCTTAGTCGCTGCCGGACAGGGGGGATCACCCCTCCACTTT | CASSLVAAGQGGSPLHF
14 | TRBJ1-1 | - | TRBV4-1 | - | TGCGCCAGCAGCCAGGGACGGATGAACACTGAAGCTTTCTTT | CASSQGRMNTEAFF
19 | TRBJ2-3 | TRBD2 | TRBV5-1 | - | TGCGCCAGCAGCTTCAAACTAGCGGGGGGGTCTTCTCTCACAGATACGCAGTATTTT | CASSFKLAGGSSLTDTQYF
13 | TRBJ1-1 | - | TRBV6-5 | - | TGTGCCAGCAGGACCGGGGGAAACACTGAAGCTTTCTTT | CASRTGGNTEAFF
13 | TRBJ1-6 | TRBD1 | TRBV6-5 | - | TGTGCCAGTGGGGACAGCCTTAATTCACCCCTCCACTTT | CASGDSLNSPLHF
16 | TRBJ1-4 | - | TRBV2 | - | TGTGCCAGCACCCCTCAAATACTTGCAACTAATGAAAAACTGTTTTTT | CASTPQILATNEKLFF
16 | TRBJ2-3 | TRBD2 | TRBV7-2 | - | TGTGCCAGCAGCTTAGGATTAGCGGGGGAGGGAAATACGCAGTATTTT | CASSLGLAGEGNTQYF
11 | TRBJ2-7 | - | TRBV19 | - | TGTGCCAGTAGTACCGCAGGGGAGCAGTACTTC | CASSTAGEQYF
15 | TRBJ2-4 | - | TRBV6-2/TRBV6-3 | - | TGTGCCAGCAGTTACCAGGACAAAGCCAAAAACATTCAGTACTTC | CASSYQDKAKNIQYF
16 | TRBJ2-7 | - | TRBV19 | once | TGTGCCAGTAGTCCCTTTCGACAGGCGAGCTCCTACGAGCAGTACTTC | CASSPFRQASSYEQYF